Below, 25 T cell receptor beta chains from the same sample are listed, as sequenced in a study of T cells after yellow fever vaccination. TCRdb re-called the 5' RACE reads through MiXCR, storing one row per CDR3 protein. The sample lists approximately 510,000 distinct CDR3 sequences; less than 25% were seen once. Sequences were derived from PBMCs, sampled around 3 weeks after the first yellow fever vaccination. The receptors originated from a man between 18 and 29 years old who received the YFV17D yellow fever vaccine.

The rearrangement joins TRBV7-8 to TRBJ2-3; D gene ambiguous. This CDR3 has 14 residues. Germline CDR1 SGHVS, CDR2 FQNEAQ. Trimming shortened V by 1 base and J by 6 bases, and 11 bases separated the two germline ends. As DNA, the CDR3 is TGTGCCAGCAGCTTAGTCCCGGGTCGCGATACGCAGTATTTT. Residues: CASSLVPGRDTQYF.

This chain links TRBV10-3 with TRBJ2-3, with 13 bases fitting TRBD2. The V gene's germline CDR1 is ENHRY and CDR2 SYGVKD. The CDR3 loop spans 16 amino acids. V lost 5 bases to trimming and J lost 2 bases; unmatched junction nucleotides: 4. The chain's CDR3 is CAISRGLAGPTDTQYF. CDR3 nucleotide sequence: TGTGCCATCAGTAGGGGACTAGCGGGACCCACAGATACGCAGTATTTT.

This clonotype was picked up a small number of times. This rearrangement joins TRBV1 to TRBJ1-2; TRBD1, as called in the table, went unchecked against the DNA. TRBV1 is flagged as a pseudogene. This CDR3 is 16 amino acids long. In DNA, the CDR3 is TGCACCAGCAGCCAAGATCCCTTACAGGGGGGCTATGGCTACACCTTC. This codes for CTSSQDPLQGGYGYTF.

This chain's CDR3 is CASTVPLWLAAYEQYF. In DNA form, the CDR3 reads TGTGCCAGCACCGTCCCACTATGGCTTGCGGCCTACGAGCAGTACTTC. The V gene is TRBV9, the J gene TRBJ2-7; D remains unclear. V was trimmed by 6 bases and J by 2 bases, leaving 21 bases between them. The CDR3 sequence is 16 residues long. Germline CDR1 is SGDLS and CDR2 is YYNGEE.

This clonotype was seen more than once but under ten times. This chain joins TRBV7-2 and TRBJ2-5; D not certain. This CDR3 is built from 12 residues. V lost 4 bases, J lost 5 bases, and 8 bases lay in between. Per the germline V gene, CDR1 is SGHTA and CDR2 is FQGNSA. The CDR3 region is CASSWNLETQYF. CDR3 nucleotides: TGTGCCAGCAGCTGGAATCTGGAGACCCAGTACTTC.

Only a few counts were recorded for this clonotype. CDR3 sequence (DNA): TGTGCCAGCAGTTACTCAGTCCCGGGGAGTAGTGAAAAACTGTTTTTT. This codes for CASSYSVPGSSEKLFF. The rearrangement joins TRBV6-5 to TRBJ1-4; D remains unclear. Germline values: CDR1 MNHEY, CDR2 SVGAGI. V shed 0 bases and J shed 7 bases, with 15 bases lying between them. The CDR3 spans 16 residues.

This rearrangement joins TRBV11-2 to TRBJ2-1; D might be TRBD1 or TRBD2, each matching 6 bases. The CDR3 is made up of 18 amino acids. V lost 2 bases, J lost 0 bases, and 17 bases lay in between. Germline assignment: CDR1 SGHAT and CDR2 FQNNGV. CDR3: CASSLRIGGQSSYNEQFF. CDR3 nucleotide sequence: TGTGCCAGCAGCTTACGTATTGGGGGGCAAAGCTCCTACAATGAGCAGTTCTTC.

This clonotype has only a few counts. The chain has TRBV29-1 and TRBJ2-2; 15 nucleotides agree with TRBD2. CDR1 and CDR2 (germline): SQVTM, ANQGSEA. CDR3 length: 16 residues. The ends lost 4 bases at V and 3 bases at J; junction bases unmatched: 3. The CDR3 sequence is CSVAGTSGGYTGELFF. DNA for the CDR3: TGCAGCGTTGCCGGGACTAGCGGGGGGTACACCGGGGAGCTGTTTTTT.

The gene calls are TRBV4-2 and TRBJ2-6; D gene unclear. CDR1 is LGHNA, CDR2 YNFKEQ, per germline. Trimming pared 3 bases from V and 6 bases from J, leaving 9 bases between. The CDR3 contains 14 residues. The CDR3 loop is CASSQPSEANVLTF. The CDR3 nucleotides read TGTGCCAGCAGCCAGCCAAGCGAGGCCAACGTCCTGACTTTC.

The chain recombines TRBV11-2 with TRBJ2-1; D may be TRBD2 (7 bases). Trimming removed 5 bases from V and 1 base from J, with 15 bases in between. Germline-derived CDR1 and CDR2 are SGHAT and FQNNGV. CDR3 size: 16 residues. The CDR3 coding sequence is TGTGCCAGCAGCAACATCGGGGGGCCTTCCTACAATGAGCAGTTCTTC. Its translation is CASSNIGGPSYNEQFF.

This clonotype was seen a handful of times. The chain is built from TRBV28 and TRBJ1-5; D remains ambiguous. V lost 6 bases, J lost 2 bases, and 14 bases lay in between. Germline V gene lookup returns CDR1 MDHEN and CDR2 SYDVKM. CDR3 length: 15 residues. The CDR3 region is CASSPGRAGNQPQHF. CDR3 DNA: TGTGCCAGCAGCCCGGGGAGGGCAGGCAATCAGCCCCAGCATTTT.

This clonotype was observed at least ten times. The rearrangement uses TRBV15 and TRBJ2-3; TRBD2 matches 7 bases. CDR1 is LNHNV and CDR2 is YYDKDF in the germline V gene (reference sequence). The CDR3 extends over 14 amino acids. With 5 bases clipped from V and 1 base from J, the junction kept 3 bases outside the gene matches. The CDR3 DNA sequence: TGTGCCACCAGCGGGGGAGGGGGCACAGATACGCAGTATTTT. Translating it yields CATSGGGGTDTQYF.

This clonotype has a handful of counts. The chain links TRBV5-1 to TRBJ2-7, with 11 bases identical to TRBD1. V gave up 3 bases and J gave up 5 bases; unmatched junction bases: 1. The CDR3 spans 13 residues. Germline V gene data show CDR1 as SGHRS and CDR2 as YFSETQ. CDR3 amino acids: CASSWDRGDEQYV. The CDR3, as DNA: TGCGCCAGCAGCTGGGACAGGGGGGACGAGCAGTACGTC.

This chain connects TRBV11-2 to TRBJ2-6, with 10 positions matching TRBD1. Per the germline V gene, CDR1 is SGHAT and CDR2 is FQNNGV. The CDR3 has 18 amino acids. Trimming took 1 base from V and 2 from J; bases not matched to a gene: 5. The CDR3 nucleotides are TGTGCCAGCAGCTTAGTCCCGGGACAGGGGACTGGGGCCAACGTCCTGACTTTC. Amino acids: CASSLVPGQGTGANVLTF. Full variable domain (rest looked up from reference TRBV11-2 and TRBJ2-6): EAGVAQSPRYKIIEKRQSVAFWCNPISGHATLYWYQQILGQGPKLLIQFQNNGVVDDSQLPKDRFSAERLKGVDSTLKIQPAKLEDSAVYLCASSLVPGQGTGANVLTFGAGSRLTVL.

In its sample, this clonotype was seen a few times. The chain employs TRBV11-2 and TRBJ2-3; D is unclear. V lost 0 bases and J 0 bases, leaving 10 bases between the germline ends. CDR1 is SGHAT, CDR2 FQNNGV, per germline. This CDR3 is built from 16 residues. CDR3 DNA: TGTGCCAGCAGCTTAGAGTGGCACATCAGCACAGATACGCAGTATTTT. It encodes CASSLEWHISTDTQYF.

This clonotype has a handful of counts. V and J are TRBV7-6 and TRBJ2-5; D is possibly TRBD1 (6 bases). The CDR3 is made up of 14 amino acids. V shed 5 bases and J shed 4 bases, with 14 bases lying between them. CDR1 is SGHVS and CDR2 is FNYEAQ in the germline V gene. The CDR3 region is CASSATGNRETQYF. Here the CDR3 DNA reads TGTGCCAGCAGCGCAACAGGGAACCGAGAGACCCAGTACTTC.

The rearrangement joins TRBV6-1 to TRBJ2-7; no definite D call. Trimming left V 5 bases short and J 0 bases short, with 17 bases between. Germline CDR1 and CDR2: MNHNS and SASEGT. The CDR3 is made up of 16 amino acids. The CDR3 spells CASSPPPDTYSYEQYF. The CDR3 DNA reads TGTGCCAGCAGTCCCCCCCCCGACACCTACTCCTACGAGCAGTACTTC.

This clonotype has more than one count but fewer than ten. The V call is TRBV20-1, the J call TRBJ2-2; 14 bases agree with TRBD2. Germline V gene data show CDR1 as DFQATT and CDR2 as SNEGSKA (reference sequence). Trimming removed 3 bases from V and 11 bases from J; junction bases left unmatched: 2. This CDR3 spans 13 amino acids. The CDR3 DNA is TGCAGTGCTAGGACTAGCGGGGGGGTAGAGCTGTTTTTT. Protein: CSARTSGGVELFF.

J is TRBJ1-5 and V is TRBV27; 9 positions agree with TRBD1. V trimming: 3 bases; J trimming: 1 base; junction bases outside the gene matches: 1. In germline, CDR1 is MNHEY, CDR2 SMNVEV (reference sequence). The CDR3 extends over 15 amino acids. CDR3 DNA: TGTGCCAGCAGTTTGGACAGGGGAAGCAATCAGCCCCAGCATTTT. It codes for CASSLDRGSNQPQHF.

This clonotype was detected only a few times. The chain uses TRBV5-1 and TRBJ1-3, with 8 bases identical to TRBD1. With V trimmed by 7 bases and J by 0 bases, 12 bases remained unmatched. CDR1 and CDR2 from the germline V gene are SGHRS and YFSETQ. This CDR3 has 17 amino acids. The CDR3 spells CASARDRLSDSGNTIYF. CDR3 DNA: TGCGCCAGCGCCCGGGACAGGTTATCGGACTCTGGAAACACCATATATTTT.

This sequence joins TRBV12-3 or TRBV12-4 and TRBJ2-7, with D maybe TRBD2 (6 bases). Deletions cut 4 bases from V and 1 base from J, with 11 bases between. The CDR3 sequence is 14 residues long. This CDR3 is CASSSGRGSYEQYV. In DNA, the CDR3 is TGTGCCAGCAGTTCCGGGAGAGGTTCCTACGAGCAGTACGTC.

Points on this clonotype: At one end the junction does not follow the germline gene, possibly because of a read error. This rearrangement joins TRBV4-2 to TRBJ1-1; 8 bases align to TRBD1. The length of the CDR3 is 15 residues. From germline, CDR1 is LGHNA and CDR2 YNFKEQ. In DNA form, the CDR3 reads TGTGCCAGCAGCGAAGGGACAGGAAGGAACACTGAAGATTTCTTT. Residues: CASSEGTGRNTEDFF.

The chain uses TRBV7-9 and TRBJ1-5; TRBD1 might be the D (5 bases). This CDR3 spans 16 amino acids. Trimming left V 4 bases short and J 10 bases short, with 23 bases between. From germline, CDR1 is SEHNR and CDR2 FQNEAQ (reference sequence). CDR3 loop: CASSSWGKDGSKPQHF. The CDR3 bases are TGTGCCAGCAGCTCCTGGGGGAAGGACGGCTCCAAACCCCAGCATTTT.

This clonotype was detected only a few times. The chain couples TRBV20-1 to TRBJ1-5; possibly TRBD1 for D (5 bases). Looked up from germline, CDR1 is DFQATT and CDR2 is SNEGSKA (reference sequence). Trimming left V 1 base short and J 4 bases short, with 14 bases between. The CDR3 contains 15 residues. The CDR3 sequence is CSARGRDGGNQPQHF. The CDR3 coding sequence is TGCAGTGCTAGAGGCCGGGACGGAGGGAATCAGCCCCAGCATTTT.

This clonotype was seen ten or more times. The chain couples TRBV15 to TRBJ1-5; D remains unclear. Germline assignment: CDR1 LNHNV and CDR2 YYDKDF (reference sequence). Trimming pared 0 bases from V and 7 bases from J, leaving 7 bases between. The CDR3 extends over 13 amino acids. CDR3 loop: CATSRDSEQPQHF. The DNA for the CDR3 is TGTGCCACCAGCAGAGATTCGGAACAGCCCCAGCATTTT.